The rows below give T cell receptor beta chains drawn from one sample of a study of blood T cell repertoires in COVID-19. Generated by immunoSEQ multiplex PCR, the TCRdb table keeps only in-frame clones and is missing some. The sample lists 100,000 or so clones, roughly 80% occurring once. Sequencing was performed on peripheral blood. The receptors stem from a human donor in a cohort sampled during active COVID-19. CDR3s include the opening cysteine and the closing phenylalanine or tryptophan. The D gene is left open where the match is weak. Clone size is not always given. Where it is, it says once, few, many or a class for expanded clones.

CASSLREGKYEQYF TGTGCCAGCAGTCTAAGGGAGGGGAAATACGAGCAGTACTTC TRBV27 TRBD2 TRBJ2-7 few
CASSQDDRARGEQFF TGCGCCAGCAGCCAAGATGACAGGGCGAGGGGAGAGCAGTTCTTC TRBV4-1 TRBD1 TRBJ2-1 NA
CATSTSTNGDGYTF TGTGCCACCAGCACGTCGACAAATGGTGATGGCTACACCTTC TRBV15 NA TRBJ1-2 few
CASRDNSYEQYF TGTGCCAGCCGGGACAACTCCTACGAGCAGTACTTC TRBV2 NA TRBJ2-7 NA
CSVGLSGNQPQHF TGCAGCGTTGGTCTTTCGGGCAATCAGCCCCAGCATTTT TRBV29-1 NA TRBJ1-5 once
CASSLAPGISYEQYF TGCGCCAGCAGCTTGGCCCCGGGGATCTCCTACGAGCAGTACTTC TRBV5-1 NA TRBJ2-7 NA
CASSKRRDSDYNEQFF TGTGCCAGCAGTAAACGCCGGGATTCCGACTACAATGAGCAGTTCTTC TRBV2 NA TRBJ2-1 NA
CASSLSGQGNSEAFF TGTGCCAGCAGCTTATCGGGACAGGGGAATTCTGAAGCTTTCTTT TRBV7-3 TRBD1 TRBJ1-1 NA
CASSIDSPGDTEAFF TGTGCCAGCAGCATCGACTCCCCCGGGGACACTGAAGCTTTCTTT TRBV7-9 NA TRBJ1-1 NA
CASSSGTSGSGETQYF TGCGCCAGCAGCTCGGGGACTAGCGGGAGCGGCGAGACCCAGTACTTC TRBV5-1 TRBD2 TRBJ2-5 once
CASSLVREWGTQYF TGTGCCAGCAGCTTAGTGCGGGAGTGGGGTACGCAGTATTTT TRBV11-2 TRBD2 TRBJ2-3 few
CASSTSPSEQYF TGTGCCAGCAGTACTTCCCCTAGTGAGCAGTACTTC TRBV5-5 NA TRBJ2-7 NA
CASSQRDYEQYF TGTGCCAGCAGCCAACGGGACTACGAGCAGTACTTC TRBV3-1/TRBV3-2 NA TRBJ2-7 NA
CASSRERVKAFF TGTGCCAGCAGCCGGGAGAGAGTAAAAGCTTTCTTT TRBV5-6 NA TRBJ1-1 few
CATSDWGSNQPQHF TGTGCCACCAGTGATTGGGGCAGCAATCAGCCCCAGCATTTT TRBV24-1 NA TRBJ1-5 NA
CASKKDSYIYEQYF TGTGCCAGCAAGAAGGACAGTTATATTTACGAGCAGTACTTC TRBV27 NA TRBJ2-7 few
CASSTTLAGKTDTQYF TGTGCCAGCTCAACGACCTTAGCGGGAAAGACAGATACGCAGTATTTT TRBV18 TRBD2 TRBJ2-3 NA
CASSVGEGTSFQETQYF TGTGCCAGCAGTGTAGGAGAAGGGACTAGCTTCCAAGAGACCCAGTACTTC TRBV2 TRBD2 TRBJ2-5 once
CASSLAWGSGNTDTQYF TGTGCCAGCAGTTTGGCTTGGGGGAGCGGGAACACAGATACGCAGTATTTT TRBV27 TRBD2 TRBJ2-3 NA
CASRTGTFTEAFF TGTGCCAGCAGAACAGGGACCTTCACTGAAGCTTTCTTT TRBV12-3/TRBV12-4 NA TRBJ1-1 NA
CAWGQRPTYEQYF TGTGCCTGGGGCCAGCGGCCGACCTACGAGCAGTACTTC TRBV30 NA TRBJ2-7 NA
CASSGTGAHEQYF TGTGCCAGCAGCGGGACAGGGGCCCACGAGCAGTACTTC TRBV9 TRBD1 TRBJ2-7 NA
CASSPGQDLYGYTF TGTGCCAGCTCACCAGGACAGGACCTCTATGGCTACACCTTC TRBV18 TRBD1 TRBJ1-2 NA
CASSYGGGSSGDEQYF TGTGCCAGCAGTTATGGTGGCGGGAGCTCTGGGGACGAGCAGTACTTC TRBV6-5 TRBD2 TRBJ2-7 NA